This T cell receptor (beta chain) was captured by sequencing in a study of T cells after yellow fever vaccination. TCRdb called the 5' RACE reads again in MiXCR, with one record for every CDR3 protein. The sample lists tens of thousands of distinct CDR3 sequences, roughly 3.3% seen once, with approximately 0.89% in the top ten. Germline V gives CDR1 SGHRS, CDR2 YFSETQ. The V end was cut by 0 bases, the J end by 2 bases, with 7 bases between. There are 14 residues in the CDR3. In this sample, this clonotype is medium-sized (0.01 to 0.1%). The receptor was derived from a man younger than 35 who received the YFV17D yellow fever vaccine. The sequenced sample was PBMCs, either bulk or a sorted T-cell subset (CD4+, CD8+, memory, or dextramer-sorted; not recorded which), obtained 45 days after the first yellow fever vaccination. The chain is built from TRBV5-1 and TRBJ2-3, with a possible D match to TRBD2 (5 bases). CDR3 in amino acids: CASSLGEITDTQYF. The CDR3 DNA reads TGCGCCAGCAGCTTGGGGGAGATCACAGATACGCAGTATTTT. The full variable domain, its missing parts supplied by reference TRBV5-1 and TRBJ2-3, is KAGVTQTPRYLIKTRGQQVTLSCSPISGHRSVSWYQQTPGQGLQFLFEYFSETQRNKGNFPGRFSGRQFSNSRSEMNVSTLELGDSALYLCASSLGEITDTQYFGPGTRLTVL.